The 3 T cell receptor beta chains reported below all come from one sample, sequenced in a study of blood T cell repertoires in COVID-19. Sequencing used immunoSEQ multiplex PCR; TCRdb keeps in-frame clones, though not all of them. The sample includes about 140,000 clones, more than 80% of them seen just once. The sequencing sample was made of PBMCs or T cells enriched from blood (not recorded which). The receptors derive from a woman between 18 and 30 years old who had been exposed to COVID-19.

The V call is TRBV7-9, the J call TRBJ2-1; D unresolved. CDR1 is SEHNR, CDR2 FQNEAQ, per germline (reference sequence). Trimming left V 3 bases short and J 8 bases short, with 8 bases between. CDR3 length: 12 residues. CDR3 nucleotide sequence: TGTGCCAGCAGCTTCCCGGTCGATGAGCAGTTCTTC. Translation gives CASSFPVDEQFF.

The chain links TRBV28 to TRBJ2-6; D ambiguous. The CDR3 runs 15 residues. V lost 3 bases to trimming and J lost 0 bases, with 6 bases between them. The germline gives CDR1 MDHEN, CDR2 SYDVKM. This CDR3 is CASSFLYSGANVLTF. CDR3 DNA sequence: TGTGCCAGCAGTTTCCTATACTCTGGGGCCAACGTCCTGACTTTC. The whole variable domain, remainder taken from reference TRBV28 and TRBJ2-6, is DVKVTQSSRYLVKRTGEKVFLECVQDMDHENMFWYRQDPGLGLRLIYFSYDVKMKEKGDIPEGYSVSREKKERFSLILESASTNQTSMYLCASSFLYSGANVLTFGAGSRLTVL.

This clone has just a few counts. The chain has TRBV24-1 and TRBJ2-2; no reliable D call. The CDR3 runs to 14 residues. V was shortened by 4 bases and J by 2 bases, with 7 bases between the two germline ends. Per the germline V gene, CDR1 is KGHDR and CDR2 is SFDVKD. CDR3 DNA sequence: TGTGCCACCAGTGAAGGCGGAAACACCGGGGAGCTGTTTTTT. Protein sequence: CATSEGGNTGELFF.